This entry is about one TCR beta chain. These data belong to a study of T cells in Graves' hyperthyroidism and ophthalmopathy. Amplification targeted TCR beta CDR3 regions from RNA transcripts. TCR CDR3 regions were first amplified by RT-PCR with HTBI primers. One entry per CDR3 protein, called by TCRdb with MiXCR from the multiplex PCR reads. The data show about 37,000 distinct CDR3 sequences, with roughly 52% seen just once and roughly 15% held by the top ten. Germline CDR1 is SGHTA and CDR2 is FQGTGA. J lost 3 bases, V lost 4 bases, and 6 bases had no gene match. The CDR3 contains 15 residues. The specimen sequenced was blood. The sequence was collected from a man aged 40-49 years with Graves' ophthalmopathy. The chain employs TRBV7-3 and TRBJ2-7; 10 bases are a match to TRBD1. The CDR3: CASSSSGTGDYEQYF. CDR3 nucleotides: TGTGCCAGCAGCTCATCCGGGACAGGGGACTACGAGCAGTACTTC.